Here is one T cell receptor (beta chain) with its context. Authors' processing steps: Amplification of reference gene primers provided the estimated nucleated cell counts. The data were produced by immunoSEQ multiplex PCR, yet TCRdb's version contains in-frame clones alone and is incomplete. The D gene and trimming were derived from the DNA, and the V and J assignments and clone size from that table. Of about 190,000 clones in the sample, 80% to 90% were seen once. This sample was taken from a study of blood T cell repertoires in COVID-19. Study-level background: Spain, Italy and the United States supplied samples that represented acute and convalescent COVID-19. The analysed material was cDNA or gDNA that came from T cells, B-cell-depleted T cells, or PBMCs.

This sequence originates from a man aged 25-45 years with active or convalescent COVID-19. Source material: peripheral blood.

CDR3 DNA: TGTGCCATCAGTGTAGGGACAGGGGCCACAGATACGCAGTATTTT. Protein product: CAISVGTGATDTQYF. This chain uses TRBV10-3 with TRBJ2-3; 10 nucleotides line up with TRBD1. The trim removed 4 bases at V and 2 bases at J, leaving 3 bases unmatched. This CDR3 contains 15 residues. Germline CDR1 ENHRY, CDR2 SYGVKD.